These 15 T cell receptor beta chains share one sample of origin, sequenced in a study of T cell repertoires in cytomegalovirus infection. A single record per CDR3 protein comes from TCRdb applying MiXCR to the reads. The sample consists of 500,000 or so distinct CDR3 sequences, about 15% of them appearing once. The sample comprised CD8+ T cells from PBMCs. All receptors derive from a human donor in good health (CMV status not recorded). Some clones in this sample may be carry-over from other donors' samples.

This clonotype has a count of ten or more. V and J are TRBV24-1 and TRBJ2-1; D is perhaps TRBD2 (6 bases). V was clipped by 4 bases and J by 8 bases, with 14 bases between them. The CDR3 totals 14 residues. Looked up from germline, CDR1 is KGHDR and CDR2 is SFDVKD. The CDR3 region has the DNA TGTGCCACCAGTGACATAGGACTATCCCATGAGCAGTTCTTC. As protein: CATSDIGLSHEQFF.

This clonotype has just a few counts. The chain couples TRBV12-3 or TRBV12-4 to TRBJ2-5; the D gene is possibly TRBD1 (5 bases). V lost 7 bases and J lost 1, with 10 bases in between. The CDR3 covers 13 residues. CDR3 amino acids: CASTTGSQETQYF. CDR3 DNA: TGTGCCAGCACCACAGGATCCCAAGAGACCCAGTACTTC.

This clonotype was seen only a few times. This rearrangement joins TRBV20-1 to TRBJ1-5; TRBD1 aligns across 7 bases. Trimming cost V 5 bases and J 10 bases; bases outside gene matches: 14. There are 14 residues in the CDR3. Germline V gives CDR1 DFQATT, CDR2 SNEGSKA (reference sequence). The DNA of the CDR3 is TGCAGTGCTCCCGATCTTCACAGGGGAACCCCCCAGCATTTT. Translated: CSAPDLHRGTPQHF.

This clonotype was seen at least ten times. V usage is TRBV7-9 and J usage is TRBJ1-2; tentative D call: TRBD1 (5 bases). Between the trimmed V and J ends, which lost 5 bases and 6 bases, there was a span of 22 bases. The CDR3 totals 16 residues. The germline gives CDR1 SEHNR, CDR2 FQNEAQ (reference sequence). The CDR3: CASSQVDRQGVNGYTF. Written as DNA, the CDR3 is TGTGCCAGCAGCCAAGTGGATAGGCAAGGGGTGAATGGCTACACCTTC. The full variable domain, with the rest looked up from reference TRBV7-9 and TRBJ1-2, is DTGVSQNPRHKITKRGQNVTFRCDPISEHNRLYWYRQTLGQGPEFLTYFQNEAQLEKSRLLSDRFSAERPKGSFSTLEIQRTEQGDSAMYLCASSQVDRQGVNGYTFGSGTRLTVV.

This clonotype occurred a few times. The chain is built from TRBV10-2 and TRBJ2-7; D is unclear. CDR3 length: 12 residues. V was shortened by 2 bases and J by 4 bases, with 6 bases between the two germline ends. Germline-derived CDR1 and CDR2 are WSHSY and SAAADI. The CDR3 loop reads CASSENGYEQYF. DNA of the CDR3: TGCGCCAGCAGTGAGAACGGTTACGAGCAGTACTTC.

This clonotype was picked up many times. The V gene is TRBV6-6, the J gene TRBJ1-6; a possible D gene is TRBD1 (6 bases). V lost 2 bases and J lost 5, with 13 bases in between. CDR1 and CDR2 from the germline V gene are MNHNY and SVGAGI (reference sequence). The CDR3 extends over 16 amino acids. CDR3 loop: CASSYGDTRDNSPLHF. Here the CDR3 DNA reads TGTGCCAGCAGTTACGGGGACACCCGGGATAATTCACCCCTCCACTTT.

The rearrangement joins TRBV6-5 to TRBJ1-1, with TRBD1 as a possible D gene (6 bases). The CDR3 is 15 amino acids. Germline V gene sequence: CDR1 MNHEY, CDR2 SVGAGI. The V end was cut by 8 bases, the J end by 1 base, with 17 bases between. The CDR3 nucleotides read TGTGCCAGCCAACTAAATTTGGGGGCGAACACTGAAGCTTTCTTT. Amino acid sequence: CASQLNLGANTEAFF.

This clonotype was recorded many times. The chain links TRBV7-6 to TRBJ2-1, with D uncertain. CDR1 SGHVS and CDR2 FNYEAQ come from the germline V gene. Trimming removed 2 bases at V and 8 bases at J, with 10 bases between. The CDR3 runs to 13 residues. CDR3 DNA: TGTGCCAGCAGCTTAAGGAGCAGCCATGAGCAGTTCTTC. Its translation: CASSLRSSHEQFF.

The sample holds many counts of this clonotype. V usage is TRBV7-2 and J usage is TRBJ2-2; TRBD1 aligns across 9 bases. CDR1 SGHTA and CDR2 FQGNSA come from the germline V gene. This CDR3 spans 18 amino acids. V lost 5 bases, J lost 2 bases, and 12 bases stayed unmatched. Written as DNA, the CDR3 is TGTGCCAGCAGCCCAACGGACAGGGGACTCCGCAACACCGGGGAGCTGTTTTTT. Protein product: CASSPTDRGLRNTGELFF.

Notes on this clonotype: With a much larger clone just one base away, this may be a read error. This CDR3 fails to terminate in the conserved phenylalanine or tryptophan, so it likely reflects a read error. J is TRBJ2-1 and V is TRBV28; weak D call: TRBD2 (5 bases). The CDR3 is made up of 16 amino acids. With 3 bases removed from V and 2 bases from J, the gap between germline ends came to 14 bases. Per the germline V gene, CDR1 is MDHEN and CDR2 is SYDVKM. Written as DNA, the CDR3 is TGTGCCAGCAGTTTGGTTTCCCGCGGGCCCTACAATGAGCAGTTCTTA. Translation gives CASSLVSRGPYNEQFL.

The table lists this clonotype with a count of one. The rearrangement joins TRBV6-5 to TRBJ2-7, with TRBD1 identical over 7 bases. The CDR3 runs 15 residues. With V trimmed by 0 bases and J by 4 bases, 6 bases remained unmatched. CDR1 is MNHEY, CDR2 SVGAGI, per germline. DNA of the CDR3: TGTGCCAGCAGTTACTCGTCCGCGACAGGGTACGAGCAGTACTTC. This translates into CASSYSSATGYEQYF.

In this sample, this clonotype turned up a few times. DNA for the CDR3: TGCGCCAGCAGCTTGCGGCCGGGGCACACCGGGGAGCTGTTTTTT. It translates to CASSLRPGHTGELFF. The genes are TRBV5-1 and TRBJ2-2; TRBD1 or TRBD2 may be the D gene (5 bases each). V lost 1 base to trimming and J lost 3 bases, with 10 bases between them. This CDR3 is 15 amino acids long. CDR1 and CDR2 from the germline V gene are SGHRS and YFSETQ.

This sequence joins TRBV28 and TRBJ1-5, with TRBD1 identical over 7 bases. This CDR3 is 15 amino acids long. Per germline, CDR1 MDHEN and CDR2 SYDVKM. J lost 5 bases, V lost 9 bases, and 13 bases had no gene match. This chain's CDR3 is CASLGLGGPHQPQHF. In DNA, the CDR3 is TGTGCCAGTCTTGGATTAGGGGGCCCTCATCAGCCCCAGCATTTT.

This clonotype was found many times. The chain couples TRBV7-6 to TRBJ2-7, with 11 bases matching TRBD1. This CDR3 contains 17 residues. After removal of 2 bases from V and 1 base from J, the junction contained 7 bases not matched to a gene. The V gene's germline CDR1 is SGHVS and CDR2 FNYEAQ. Written as DNA, the CDR3 is TGTGCCAGCAGCTTATTTAGTCGGGACAGGGGGTCCTACGAGCAGTACTTC. Translation: CASSLFSRDRGSYEQYF.

The rearrangement links TRBV6-6 to TRBJ1-1, with D hard to call. The V end lost 5 bases, the J end lost 3 bases, and 16 bases lay between the germline ends. This CDR3 has 15 residues. CDR1 and CDR2 (germline): MNHNY, SVGAGI (reference sequence). CDR3 residues: CASSQRRSGDTEAFF. DNA for the CDR3: TGTGCCAGCAGTCAGCGTCGCAGTGGGGACACTGAAGCTTTCTTT.